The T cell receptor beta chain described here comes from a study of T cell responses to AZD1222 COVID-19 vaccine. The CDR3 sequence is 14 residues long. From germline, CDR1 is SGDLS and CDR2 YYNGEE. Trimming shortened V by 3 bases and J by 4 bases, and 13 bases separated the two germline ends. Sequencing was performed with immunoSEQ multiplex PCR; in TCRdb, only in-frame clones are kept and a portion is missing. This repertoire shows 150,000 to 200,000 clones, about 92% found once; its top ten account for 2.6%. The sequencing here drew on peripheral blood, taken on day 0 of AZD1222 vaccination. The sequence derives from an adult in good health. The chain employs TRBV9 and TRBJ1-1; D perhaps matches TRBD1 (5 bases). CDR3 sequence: CASSDVGEVTEAFF. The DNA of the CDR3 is TGTGCCAGCAGCGACGTAGGGGAAGTCACTGAAGCTTTCTTT.